This entry is about one T cell receptor beta chain. Its antigen remains unknown. The source of the sample is a study of vaccination effects on CD4 cells after COVID-19. Study results and limitations: The study, lacking early post-infection timepoints, had few convalescent patients. In the late period after vaccination, infection- and vaccine-induced clones contracted markedly. Cross-reaction with common cold coronaviruses was seen in only 1 of 255 vaccine-induced clones from healthy vaccinees.

Germline CDR1 and CDR2: MNHEY and SVGAGI. The length of the CDR3 is 14 residues. Trimming left V 7 bases short and J 1 base short, with 10 bases between. Produced via immunoSEQ multiplex PCR; TCRdb's table is partial and in-frame only. The sample includes approximately 68,000 clones, under 80% seen only once; the top ten take roughly 10%. Prior to sequencing, the ViraFEST assay stimulated PBMC with viral peptide pools, which expanded the antigen-specific CD4+ T cells. CD4+ T cell isolation took place after approximately 11 days of culture. Vaccine recipients lacked prior SARS-CoV-2 infection and had negative nucleocapsid antibodies. Wells containing a few million PBMC each were cultured with 9 to 10 IU/ml IL-2 and approximately 10 ug/ml peptides.

The chain recombines TRBV6-5 with TRBJ2-2; D not resolved. The sequences come from CD4+ T cells from PBMCs cultured with SARS-CoV-2 spike peptides, collected before COVID-19 vaccination. This TCR was sampled from a human donor who received a COVID-19 vaccine. The CDR3 loop reads CASKPRRNTGELFF. CDR3 coding DNA: TGTGCCAGCAAGCCGAGGAGGAACACCGGGGAGCTGTTTTTT.